Presented here are 13 T cell receptor beta chains from one specimen sequenced in a study of shared clonotypes between healthy human individuals. Naive CD8 isolation took CD45RO-negative cells positively selected for CCR7 and excluded terminally differentiated effector memory CD45RA+ cells. Assay: immunoSEQ multiplex PCR; the TCRdb copy retains only in-frame clones and omits some. The sample lists some 2.1 million clones; approximately 94% were seen once. Sequenced sample: naive CD8+ T cells sorted from blood. The receptors stem from a young man in good health.

V is TRBV27 and J is TRBJ2-5; weak D call: TRBD1 (5 bases). Looked up from germline, CDR1 is MNHEY and CDR2 is SMNVEV (reference sequence). CDR3 size: 14 residues. V lost 0 bases and J 4 bases, leaving 9 bases between the germline ends. This CDR3 is CASSLSEQGETQYF. The DNA for the CDR3 is TGTGCCAGCAGTTTATCGGAGCAGGGAGAGACCCAGTACTTC.

The gene calls are TRBV2 and TRBJ2-1; the match to TRBD2 covers 7 bases. V lost 7 bases and J lost 0; bases outside the gene matches: 6. CDR3 length equals 15 residues. Germline V gene data show CDR1 as SNHLY and CDR2 as FYNNEI. In DNA form, the CDR3 reads TGTGCCAGCATCCCCGGGGGGAGCTCCTACAATGAGCAGTTCTTC. This codes for CASIPGGSSYNEQFF.

The chain couples TRBV7-9 to TRBJ2-3; D assignment may be TRBD1 or TRBD2 (6 bases each). The CDR3 length is 13 residues. Germline CDR1 reads SEHNR; CDR2 reads FQNEAQ (reference sequence). V dropped 5 bases and J dropped 6 bases, with 12 bases sitting between them. The chain's CDR3 is CASSPKGGDTQYF. CDR3 DNA: TGTGCCAGCAGCCCAAAAGGGGGGGATACGCAGTATTTT.

The chain employs TRBV5-6 and TRBJ2-7, with D perhaps matching TRBD1 (6 bases). The V gene's germline CDR1 is SGHDT and CDR2 YYEEEE. Trimming stripped 0 bases from V and 3 bases from J, with 10 bases between. The CDR3 runs 14 residues. For the CDR3, the DNA is TGTGCCAGCAGCTTGGTTGGGGGCGGCTACGAGCAGTACTTC. This translates into CASSLVGGGYEQYF.

The V and J genes are TRBV4-1 and TRBJ1-2; 8 positions match TRBD1. The V segment lost 0 bases and the J segment 6 bases; nucleotides outside the gene matches: 9. This CDR3 has 16 residues. CDR1 MGHRA and CDR2 YSYEKL come from the germline V gene. The CDR3 is CASSQDGQGALDGYTF. The DNA for the CDR3 is TGCGCCAGCAGCCAAGATGGGCAGGGGGCGCTTGATGGCTACACCTTC.

This sequence joins TRBV5-1 and TRBJ2-7; 10 bases agree with TRBD1. This CDR3 has 15 residues. With V trimmed by 4 bases and J by 3 bases, 7 bases remained unmatched. CDR1 and CDR2 (germline): SGHRS, YFSETQ. The chain's CDR3 is CASSAPGQGNYEQYF. CDR3 coding DNA: TGCGCCAGCAGCGCGCCGGGACAGGGGAACTACGAGCAGTACTTC.

The V call is TRBV13, the J call TRBJ1-2, with TRBD1 as a possible D gene (6 bases). The CDR3 consists of 13 residues. Germline assignment: CDR1 PRHDT and CDR2 FYEKMQ (reference sequence). With 3 bases removed from V and 8 bases from J, the gap between germline ends came to 13 bases. Here the CDR3 DNA reads TGTGCCAGCAGCTTGGGACAAGGAAACGGCTACACCTTC. Protein sequence: CASSLGQGNGYTF. Full variable domain (rest looked up from reference TRBV13 and TRBJ1-2): AAGVIQSPRHLIKEKRETATLKCYPIPRHDTVYWYQQGPGQDPQFLISFYEKMQSDKGSIPDRFSAQQFSDYHSELNMSSLELGDSALYFCASSLGQGNGYTFGSGTRLTVV.

The chain has TRBV18 and TRBJ2-5; 11 nucleotides align to TRBD2. Unmatched junction bases numbered 5, after V lost 0 bases and J lost 5 bases. Germline V gene data show CDR1 as KGHSH and CDR2 as LQKENI. This CDR3 is built from 16 residues. This chain's CDR3 is CASSPPVAGGLETQYF. In DNA, the CDR3 is TGTGCCAGCTCACCACCCGTAGCGGGGGGGCTGGAGACCCAGTACTTC. The variable domain in full, with the rest retrieved from reference TRBV18 and TRBJ2-5, is NAGVMQNPRHLVRRRGQEARLRCSPMKGHSHVYWYRQLPEEGLKFMVYLQKENIIDESGMPKERFSAEFPKEGPSILRIQQVVRGDSAAYFCASSPPVAGGLETQYFGPGTRLLVL.

This clone has only a few counts. Other DNA variants within this sample encode the same CDR3. The chain combines TRBV30 with TRBJ1-1; D gene ambiguous. V dropped 0 bases and J dropped 7 bases, with 6 bases sitting between them. This CDR3 is 11 amino acids long. Germline V gene sequence: CDR1 GTSNPN, CDR2 SVGIG (reference sequence). The CDR3 is CAWSVSREAFF. In nucleotides, the CDR3 is TGTGCCTGGAGTGTCTCGCGTGAAGCTTTCTTT. Based on the CDR3 plus reference TRBV30 and TRBJ1-1, the full variable domain is SQTIHQWPATLVQPVGSPLSLECTVEGTSNPNLYWYRQAAGRGLQLLFYSVGIGQISSEVPQNLSASRPQDRQFILSSKKLLLSDSGFYLCAWSVSREAFFGQGTRLTVV.

This chain uses TRBV12-5 with TRBJ2-3; D is unresolved. Germline CDR1 LGHNT, CDR2 FRNRAP. Trimming left V 0 bases short and J 4 bases short, with 17 bases between. The CDR3 is made up of 17 amino acids. The CDR3: CASGLVFSSDDADTQYF. In DNA, the CDR3 is TGTGCTAGTGGTTTGGTATTTTCCTCGGACGATGCAGATACGCAGTATTTT.

J is TRBJ2-3 and V is TRBV9; 9 bases map to TRBD2. Trimming removed 3 bases from V and 2 bases from J; junction bases left unmatched: 4. Germline CDR1 reads SGDLS; CDR2 reads YYNGEE. This CDR3 spans 15 amino acids. Written as DNA, the CDR3 is TGTGCCAGCAGCGGAGCGGGGGGCCACACAGATACGCAGTATTTT. Protein sequence: CASSGAGGHTDTQYF.

V is TRBV14 and J is TRBJ2-7; possible D gene TRBD1, 6 bases. The germline V gene has CDR1 SGHDN and CDR2 FVKESK. V lost 0 bases and J 3 bases, leaving 15 bases between the germline ends. The CDR3 has 16 residues. CDR3 DNA: TGTGCCAGCAGCCAAGACAAGGGCAGGGGATTCTACGAGCAGTACTTC. Amino acids: CASSQDKGRGFYEQYF.

The chain employs TRBV11-2 and TRBJ2-7; no reliable D call. The CDR3 length is 13 residues. Between the trimmed V and J ends, which lost 1 base and 6 bases, there was a span of 10 bases. Germline values: CDR1 SGHAT, CDR2 FQNNGV. This CDR3 is CASSLGVFAEQYF. CDR3 DNA: TGTGCCAGCAGCTTAGGGGTTTTTGCCGAGCAGTACTTC.